The entry below describes one TCR beta chain. Its antigen remains unknown. The PCR was carried out with 60 Vbeta primers and 13 Jbeta primers. TCRdb keeps only in-frame clones here, not all; method: immunoSEQ multiplex PCR. The profile covers about 190,000 clones, with 65% to 85% appearing a single time and 1.5% to 2% taken by the ten largest. The sample is drawn from a study of cytomegalovirus exposure and HLA in healthy donors. Whole-study findings and limits: TCR beta sequences numbering roughly 16,000 were associated with HLA alleles at 0.05 false discovery rate in a later analysis. High sensitivity and specificity were reportedly achieved when the classifier diagnosed cytomegalovirus status.

At sampling all donors were nominally healthy, likely with unrecorded immune exposures. The CDR3 has 13 amino acids. The germline V gene has CDR1 LNHDA and CDR2 SQIVND (reference sequence). V was shortened by 7 bases and J by 5 bases, with 15 bases between the two germline ends. The sequence was collected from a man between 40 and 49 years old in good health and CMV-seropositive. What was sequenced was PBMCs. The chain links TRBV19 to TRBJ2-7; D is possibly TRBD2 (5 bases). CDR3 residues: CASTLGESNEQYF. The CDR3 coding sequence is TGTGCCAGTACCCTCGGGGAGTCCAACGAGCAGTACTTC. The variable domain in full, completed from reference TRBV19 and TRBJ2-7, reads DGGITQSPKYLFRKEGQNVTLSCEQNLNHDAMYWYRQDPGQGLRLIYYSQIVNDFQKGDIAEGYSVSREKKESFPLTVTSAQKNPTAFYLCASTLGESNEQYFGPGTRLTVT.